The T cell receptor (beta chain) under discussion was sequenced for a study of CD8+ T cells in alopecia areata (dated by TCRdb to 2016 to 2019). About the full investigation: Treated patients were enrolled in an open-label pilot trial of oral tofacitinib, 5 to 10 mg twice daily, for moderate-to-severe alopecia areata. Patients on tofacitinib were biopsied at baseline and after 4 and 24 weeks of treatment, and several of the patients also had a later scalp biopsy. TCRbeta CDR3 regions were amplified by immunoSEQ multiplex PCR using 35 Vbeta forward and 13 Jbeta reverse primers. Scalp clonality was compared across normal scalp (n=4), patchy alopecia areata scalp (n=8), and alopecia totalis/universalis scalp (n=8). Human TCRbeta sequencing covered scalp tissue and sorted CD4+ and CD8+ peripheral blood T cells from patchy and totalis/universalis alopecia areata patients and healthy controls. In both human patients and the C3H/HeJ mouse model, the study applied high-throughput TCRbeta sequencing to look at T cell clonal expansion in alopecia areata. Patients received tofacitinib for 6 to 18 months and were then followed off drug for 6 months to check for delayed response and recurrence. RNA came from the PAXgene miRNA kit for fixed scalp, the miRNeasy kit for PBMCs, and the RNeasy kit for mouse skin. For the treated patients, the SALT score, which quantifies what percentage of scalp surface area is affected, served as the measure of disease severity. General conclusions and limits of the study: During tofacitinib treatment, many expanded lesional clones stuck around in both scalp and blood, and this persistence may partly explain why relapse happens after treatment is stopped. The treated cohort was small, with a single nonresponder, so links between baseline CD8+ expansion and response need larger studies. Lesional scalp, especially in alopecia totalis/universalis, showed higher clonality and more expanded CD8+ clones than normal scalp, suggesting antigenic drive. Scalp clonality and the number of expanded CD8+ clones among the top 100 scalp clones were significantly decreased by tofacitinib. Shared TCR sequences between patients were less evident than in mice, which may be partly attributable to HLA diversity in the patient population. Scalp TCR repertoire analysis is complicated because resident alphabeta T cells in normal human skin are also sequenced, whereas mouse skin is dominated by gammadelta T cells.

Note on this clone: The specificity of this receptor is unknown. Base qualities are not provided; no much larger clone lies one nucleotide away.

Per the publication, the treatment or condition label means: oral pan-JAK inhibitor, 5-10 mg twice daily. Peripheral blood and lesional scalp punch biopsies were obtained from patients with alopecia areata. PBMCs were isolated by density centrifugation and stained for CD3, CD4 and CD8, and CD4+ and CD8+ T cells were sorted on a FACSAria. Library preparation was by the immunoSEQ multiplex PCR assay. RNA was extracted from all samples and reverse transcribed into cDNA as template for TCR sequencing. SuperScript III was used to make first-strand cDNA, primed with a 2:1 mix of oligo-dT and random hexamers. A synthetic immune receptor repertoire was used to gauge amplification bias, and whatever bias remained was removed computationally. In the authors' own workflow: After raw reads were preprocessed to remove errors, the CDR3 was defined following IMGT conventions as running from the conserved cysteine to phenylalanine. Clonality was computed by normalizing Shannon entropy by log2 of the number of productive unique TCRs and subtracting the result from 1. CD4 or CD8 identity of scalp clones was inferred by cross-referencing scalp TCRbeta sequences with sorted blood CD4 and CD8 repertoires. The clones in this table, taken by TCRdb from immuneACCESS, are in-frame only. Not every clone is retained; where verified, under half of the shortfall comes from an unresolved V gene, and the cause of the rest is unknown. That table supplies the V and J calls and clone size; D and trimming were determined from the DNA. This sample is represented by around 100,000 clones; about nine tenths of them were singletons. Around 10% of the sample is in the top ten clones.

The CDR3 numbers 12 residues from cysteine through phenylalanine. Only CDR3 DNA is held: 36 bases, read in frame from base 1. Cut back by 2 bases and 10 bases, the V and J ends lie 12 bases apart. The germline V gene gives CDR1 as MNHNS and CDR2 as SASEGT. This clonotype was sampled from a human donor with alopecia areata. This specimen was CD8+ T cells sorted from blood, taken at approximately week 30, from a patient treated with tofacitinib. The V and J segments used are TRBV6-1 and TRBJ2-7, with a weak D call of TRBD1 (5 bases match). CDR3 sequence: CASSETIGQQYF. The base sequence is TGTGCCAGCAGTGAAACAATCGGACAACAGTACTTC.